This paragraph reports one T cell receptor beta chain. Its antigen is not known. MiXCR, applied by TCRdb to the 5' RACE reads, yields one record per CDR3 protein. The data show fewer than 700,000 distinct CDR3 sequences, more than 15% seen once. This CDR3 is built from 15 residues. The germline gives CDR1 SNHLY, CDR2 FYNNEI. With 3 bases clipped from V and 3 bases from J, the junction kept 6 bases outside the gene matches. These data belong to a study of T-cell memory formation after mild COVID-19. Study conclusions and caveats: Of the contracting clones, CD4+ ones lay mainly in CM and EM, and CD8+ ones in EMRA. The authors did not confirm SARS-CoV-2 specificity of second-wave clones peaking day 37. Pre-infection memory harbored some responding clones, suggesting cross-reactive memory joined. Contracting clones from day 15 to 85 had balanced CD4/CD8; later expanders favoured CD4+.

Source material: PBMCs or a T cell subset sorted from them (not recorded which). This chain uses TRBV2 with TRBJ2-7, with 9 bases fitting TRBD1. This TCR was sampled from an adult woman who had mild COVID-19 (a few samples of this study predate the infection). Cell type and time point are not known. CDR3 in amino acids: CASSDPGTGFYEQYF. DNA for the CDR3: TGTGCCAGCAGTGATCCAGGGACAGGGTTCTACGAGCAGTACTTC.